This TCR beta chain was found in a study of beta chain features in type 1 diabetes. General observations from the study: Individuals with type 1 diabetes displayed fewer insertions and more deletions at VDJ junctions.

Comments on this clone: Its antigen is still unknown.

The sequenced template was cDNA made from the entire isolated RNA. Assay: immunoSEQ multiplex PCR; the TCRdb copy retains only in-frame clones and omits some. The table records approximately 470,000 clones, roughly 31% of them present only once. The germline V gene encodes CDR1 SGHDN and CDR2 FVKESK. Trimming shortened V by 0 bases and J by 9 bases, and 12 bases separated the two germline ends. There are 14 residues in the CDR3. The chain recombines TRBV14 with TRBJ1-5; perhaps TRBD1 as D (5 bases). Sequences were obtained from naive CD4+ T cells from blood. This receptor was identified in a young man in good health. CDR3 sequence: CASSQDAGVGPQHF. Written as DNA, the CDR3 is TGTGCCAGCAGCCAAGATGCGGGGGTTGGGCCCCAGCATTTT. Filled out from reference TRBV14 and TRBJ1-5, the complete variable domain reads EAGVTQFPSHSVIEKGQTVTLRCDPISGHDNLYWYRRVMGKEIKFLLHFVKESKQDESGMPNNRFLAERTGGTYSTLKVQPAELEDSGVYFCASSQDAGVGPQHFGDGTRLSIL.